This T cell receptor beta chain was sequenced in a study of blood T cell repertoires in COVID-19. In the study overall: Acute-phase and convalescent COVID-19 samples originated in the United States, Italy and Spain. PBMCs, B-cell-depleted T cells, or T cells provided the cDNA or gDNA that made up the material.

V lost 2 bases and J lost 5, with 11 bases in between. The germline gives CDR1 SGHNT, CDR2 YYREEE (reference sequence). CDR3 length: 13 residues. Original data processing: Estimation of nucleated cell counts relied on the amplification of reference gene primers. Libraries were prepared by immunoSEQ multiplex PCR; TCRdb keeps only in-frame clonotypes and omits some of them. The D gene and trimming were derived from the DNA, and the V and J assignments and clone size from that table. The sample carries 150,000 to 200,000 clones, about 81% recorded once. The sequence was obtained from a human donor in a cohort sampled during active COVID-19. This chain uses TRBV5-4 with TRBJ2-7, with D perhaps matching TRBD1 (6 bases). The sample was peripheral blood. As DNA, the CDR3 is TGTGCCAGCAGCTTCGGGGCAGGGGACGAGCAGTACTTC. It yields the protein CASSFGAGDEQYF.